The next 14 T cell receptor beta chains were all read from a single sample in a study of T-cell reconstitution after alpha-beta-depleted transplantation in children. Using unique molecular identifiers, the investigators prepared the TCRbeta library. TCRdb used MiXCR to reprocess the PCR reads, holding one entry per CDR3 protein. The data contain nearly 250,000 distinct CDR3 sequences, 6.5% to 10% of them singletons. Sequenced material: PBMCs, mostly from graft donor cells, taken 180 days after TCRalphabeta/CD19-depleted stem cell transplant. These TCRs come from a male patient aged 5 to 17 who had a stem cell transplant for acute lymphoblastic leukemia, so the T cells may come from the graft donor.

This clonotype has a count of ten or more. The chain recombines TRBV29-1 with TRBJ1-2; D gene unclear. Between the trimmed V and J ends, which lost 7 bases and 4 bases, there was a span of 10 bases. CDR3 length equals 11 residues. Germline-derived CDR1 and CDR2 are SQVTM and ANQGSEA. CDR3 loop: CSAPGVYGYTF. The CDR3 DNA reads TGCAGCGCCCCGGGTGTCTATGGCTACACCTTC. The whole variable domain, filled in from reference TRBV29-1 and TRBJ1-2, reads SAVISQKPSRDICQRGTSLTIQCQVDSQVTMMFWYRQQPGQSLTLIATANQGSEATYESGFVIDKFPISRPNLTFSTLTVSNMSPEDSSIYLCSAPGVYGYTFGSGTRLTVV.

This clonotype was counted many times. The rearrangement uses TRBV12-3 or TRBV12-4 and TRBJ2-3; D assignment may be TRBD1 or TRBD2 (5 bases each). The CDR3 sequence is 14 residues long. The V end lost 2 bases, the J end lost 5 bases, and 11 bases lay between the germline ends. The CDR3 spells CASSLTGTGDTQYF. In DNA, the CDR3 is TGTGCCAGCAGTTTAACCGGGACGGGAGATACGCAGTATTTT.

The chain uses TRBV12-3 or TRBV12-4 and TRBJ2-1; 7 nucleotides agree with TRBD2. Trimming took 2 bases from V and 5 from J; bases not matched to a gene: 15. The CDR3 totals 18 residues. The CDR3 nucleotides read TGTGCCAGCAGTTTAAGCCCCGGACTAGTGGGGCCCAACAATGAGCAGTTCTTC. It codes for CASSLSPGLVGPNNEQFF.

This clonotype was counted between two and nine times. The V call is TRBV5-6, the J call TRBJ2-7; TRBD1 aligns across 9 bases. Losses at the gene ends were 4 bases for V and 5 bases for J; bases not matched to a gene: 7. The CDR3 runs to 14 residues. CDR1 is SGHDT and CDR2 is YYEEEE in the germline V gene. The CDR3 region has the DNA TGTGCCAGCAGCCCCCGGACAGGGGTCGACGAGCAGTACTTC. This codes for CASSPRTGVDEQYF. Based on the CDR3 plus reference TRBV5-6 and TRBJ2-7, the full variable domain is DAGVTQSPTHLIKTRGQQVTLRCSPKSGHDTVSWYQQALGQGPQFIFQYYEEEERQRGNFPDRFSGHQFPNYSSELNVNALLLGDSALYLCASSPRTGVDEQYFGPGTRLTVT.

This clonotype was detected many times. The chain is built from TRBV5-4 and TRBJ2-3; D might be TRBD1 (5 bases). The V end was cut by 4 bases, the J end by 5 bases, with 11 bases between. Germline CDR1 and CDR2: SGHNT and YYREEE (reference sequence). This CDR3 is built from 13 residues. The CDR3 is CASSPNGQDTQYF. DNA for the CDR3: TGTGCCAGCAGCCCCAATGGACAAGATACGCAGTATTTT.

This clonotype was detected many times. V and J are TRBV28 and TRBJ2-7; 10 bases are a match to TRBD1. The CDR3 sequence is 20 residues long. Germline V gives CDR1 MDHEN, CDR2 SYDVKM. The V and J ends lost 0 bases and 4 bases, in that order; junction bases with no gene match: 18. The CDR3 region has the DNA TGTGCCAGCAGTTTATGCCTCGAGGGACAGGGGATACCCTTAGGGTACGAGCAGTACTTC. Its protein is CASSLCLEGQGIPLGYEQYF.

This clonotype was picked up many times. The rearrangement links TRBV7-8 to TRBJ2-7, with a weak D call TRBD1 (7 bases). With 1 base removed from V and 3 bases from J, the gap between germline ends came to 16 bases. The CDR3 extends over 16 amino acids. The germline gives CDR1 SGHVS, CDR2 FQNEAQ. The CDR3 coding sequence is TGTGCCAGCAGCTTAGTAGTCAGGGGGGTCCTCTACGAGCAGTACTTC. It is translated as CASSLVVRGVLYEQYF.

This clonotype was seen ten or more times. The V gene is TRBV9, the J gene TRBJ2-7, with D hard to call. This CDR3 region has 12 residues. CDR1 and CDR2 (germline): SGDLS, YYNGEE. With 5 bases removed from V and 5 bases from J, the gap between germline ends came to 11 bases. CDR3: CASSTLGDEQYF. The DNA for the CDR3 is TGTGCCAGCAGTACCCTGGGCGACGAGCAGTACTTC.

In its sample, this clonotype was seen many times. The CDR3 reads CASSQGGNSGNTIYF. The CDR3 DNA follows: TGCGCCAGCAGCCAGGGAGGTAACTCTGGAAACACCATATATTTT. The chain couples TRBV5-1 to TRBJ1-3; D is perhaps TRBD1 (5 bases). The CDR3 consists of 15 residues. V was cut by 4 bases and J by 0 bases, with 11 bases left in between. Per germline, CDR1 SGHRS and CDR2 YFSETQ.

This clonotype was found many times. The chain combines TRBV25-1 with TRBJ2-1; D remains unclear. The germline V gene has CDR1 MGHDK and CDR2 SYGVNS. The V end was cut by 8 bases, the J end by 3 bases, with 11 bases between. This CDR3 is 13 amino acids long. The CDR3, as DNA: TGTGCCAGCCACCCCGGGCTCTACAATGAGCAGTTCTTC. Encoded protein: CASHPGLYNEQFF.

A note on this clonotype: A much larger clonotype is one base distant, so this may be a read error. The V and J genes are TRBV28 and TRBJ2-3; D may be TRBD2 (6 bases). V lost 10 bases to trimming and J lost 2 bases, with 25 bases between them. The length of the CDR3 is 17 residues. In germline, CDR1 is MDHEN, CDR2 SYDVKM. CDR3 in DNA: TGTGCCACCAAGGTGGTTAGGGACTCCTTCGACACAGATACGCAGTATTTT. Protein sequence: CATKVVRDSFDTDTQYF.

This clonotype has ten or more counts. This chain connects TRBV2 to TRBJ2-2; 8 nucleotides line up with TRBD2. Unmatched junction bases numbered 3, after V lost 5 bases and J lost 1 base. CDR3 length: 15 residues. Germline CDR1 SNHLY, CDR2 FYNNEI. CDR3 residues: CASSLLAENTGELFF. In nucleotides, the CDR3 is TGTGCCAGCAGTCTACTAGCGGAGAACACCGGGGAGCTGTTTTTT.

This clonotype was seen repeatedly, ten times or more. The CDR3 DNA follows: TGTGCCAGCAGCCAAGACCCGGGAGGACTGAACACCGGGGAGCTGTTTTTT. Protein: CASSQDPGGLNTGELFF. This chain links TRBV4-2 with TRBJ2-2; 7 bases agree with TRBD2. The CDR3 covers 17 residues. Germline V gives CDR1 LGHNA, CDR2 YNFKEQ. The junction had 5 bases not matched to a gene; V was cut back by 0 bases and J by 1 base.

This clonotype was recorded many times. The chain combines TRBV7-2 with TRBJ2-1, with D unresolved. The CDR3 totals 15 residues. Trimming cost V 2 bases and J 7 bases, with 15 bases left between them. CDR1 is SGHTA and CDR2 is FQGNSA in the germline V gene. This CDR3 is CASSLPRRLRNEQFF. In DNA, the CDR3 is TGTGCCAGCAGCTTACCCCGTCGTCTAAGGAATGAGCAGTTCTTC.